What follows are 32 T cell receptor beta chains derived from one specimen sequenced in a study of monozygotic twins with inflammatory bowel disease. TCRdb re-called the 5' RACE reads; every CDR3 protein appears as one record, without DNA. This repertoire includes some 150,000 distinct CDR3 sequences. What was sequenced was blood. The origin of the receptors is a human donor with ulcerative colitis or Crohn's disease, or a healthy co-twin of an affected twin (not recorded which).

The chain carries TRBV28 and TRBJ2-7; TCRdb's assignment of TRBD1 cannot be checked, as there is no DNA. CDR1 and CDR2 from the germline V gene are MDHEN and SYDVKM. The CDR3 extends over 12 amino acids. This chain's CDR3 is CASGPRVWQQYF.

V is TRBV19 and J is TRBJ2-1. CDR1 is LNHDA, CDR2 SQIVND, per germline (reference sequence). This CDR3 is 14 amino acids long. The CDR3 spells CASSSVSSYNEQFF. Based on the CDR3 plus reference TRBV19 and TRBJ2-1, the full variable domain is DGGITQSPKYLFRKEGQNVTLSCEQNLNHDAMYWYRQDPGQGLRLIYYSQIVNDFQKGDIAEGYSVSREKKESFPLTVTSAQKNPTAFYLCASSSVSSYNEQFFGPGTRLTVL.

The rearrangement joins TRBV5-1 to TRBJ1-1. CDR1 is SGHRS, CDR2 YFSETQ, per germline. The CDR3 totals 15 residues. CDR3 loop: CASSLASTGNTEAFF. Full variable domain (remainder filled in from reference TRBV5-1 and TRBJ1-1): KAGVTQTPRYLIKTRGQQVTLSCSPISGHRSVSWYQQTPGQGLQFLFEYFSETQRNKGNFPGRFSGRQFSNSRSEMNVSTLELGDSALYLCASSLASTGNTEAFFGQGTRLTVV.

V usage is TRBV7-2 and J usage is TRBJ2-7; as DNA is missing, the TRBD2 call by TCRdb cannot be tested. Germline V gene data show CDR1 as SGHTA and CDR2 as FQGNSA. The CDR3 extends over 16 amino acids. The CDR3 sequence: CASSLVGSGGGYEQYF. Based on the CDR3 plus reference TRBV7-2 and TRBJ2-7, the full variable domain is GAGVSQSPSNKVTEKGKDVELRCDPISGHTALYWYRQSLGQGLEFLIYFQGNSAPDKSGLPSDRFSAERTGGSVSTLTIQRTQQEDSAVYLCASSLVGSGGGYEQYFGPGTRLTVT.

This CDR3 is CAISESDRGSYNEQFF. The rearrangement uses TRBV10-3 and TRBJ2-1; the D call of TRBD1 rests on TCRdb alone, since no DNA is present to check it. The CDR3 runs 16 residues. Germline-derived CDR1 and CDR2 are ENHRY and SYGVKD.

The chain couples TRBV7-2 to TRBJ2-5. CDR1 is SGHTA and CDR2 is FQGNSA in the germline V gene. This CDR3 comprises 12 residues. This CDR3 is CASSKPQETQYF.

The chain couples TRBV5-5 to TRBJ1-1; the D call from TCRdb, TRBD1, cannot be confirmed without DNA. The germline V gene has CDR1 SGHKS and CDR2 YYEKEE (reference sequence). This CDR3 has 15 residues. CDR3 region: CASTFETGVNTEAFF.

The V call is TRBV7-8, the J call TRBJ2-6; TCRdb designates TRBD2, a call that cannot be tested without DNA. Germline V gives CDR1 SGHVS, CDR2 FQNEAQ. This CDR3 spans 18 amino acids. The CDR3 here is CASSSGLAGGSGANVLTF.

The rearrangement uses TRBV27 and TRBJ2-1; the TCRdb call, TRBD1, lacks DNA for checking. Looked up from germline, CDR1 is MNHEY and CDR2 is SMNVEV (reference sequence). The length of the CDR3 is 17 residues. The CDR3: CASSLGPGGSSYNEQFF.

The gene calls are TRBV5-1 and TRBJ2-7; TCRdb names TRBD2, which stays unverified in the absence of DNA. CDR1 SGHRS and CDR2 YFSETQ come from the germline V gene. This CDR3 region has 15 residues. This CDR3 reads CASSFRGLHSYEQYF.

The chain joins TRBV5-1 to TRBJ2-6; with no DNA, the TCRdb D assignment of TRBD1 cannot be verified. The CDR3 runs 18 residues. In germline, CDR1 is SGHRS, CDR2 YFSETQ. CDR3 sequence: CASSRTGTARSGANVLTF.

This sequence joins TRBV12-3 or TRBV12-4 and TRBJ1-3; the D call of TRBD1 rests on TCRdb alone, since no DNA is present to check it. This CDR3 region has 18 residues. The CDR3 loop is CASSSVLQVLSSGNTIYF.

The chain has TRBV7-2 and TRBJ2-1; the D gene TCRdb calls, TRBD2, cannot be checked with no DNA. CDR1 is SGHTA, CDR2 FQGNSA, per germline. The CDR3 has 15 amino acids. The CDR3 protein is CASSFETTFYNEQFF. The full variable domain, with the rest looked up from reference TRBV7-2 and TRBJ2-1, is GAGVSQSPSNKVTEKGKDVELRCDPISGHTALYWYRQSLGQGLEFLIYFQGNSAPDKSGLPSDRFSAERTGGSVSTLTIQRTQQEDSAVYLCASSFETTFYNEQFFGPGTRLTVL.

The rearrangement uses TRBV4-1 and TRBJ2-5; lacking DNA, the TRBD2 call made by TCRdb goes unchecked. Germline values: CDR1 MGHRA, CDR2 YSYEKL. CDR3 length: 18 residues. The CDR3 region is CASSLRLAGGLYQETQYF.

CDR3 region: CTSSLQGEDTEAFF. This rearrangement joins TRBV19 to TRBJ1-1; checking the TCRdb D call of TRBD1 is not possible without DNA. CDR1 is LNHDA and CDR2 is SQIVND in the germline V gene (reference sequence). This CDR3 region has 14 residues.

The CDR3 is CASSFFTGGEGETQYF. The chain recombines TRBV7-8 with TRBJ2-5; no DNA is available, so the TRBD1 call from TCRdb remains unchecked. Per germline, CDR1 SGHVS and CDR2 FQNEAQ. The CDR3 spans 16 residues.

V usage is TRBV20-1 and J usage is TRBJ1-3; TCRdb's assignment of TRBD1 cannot be checked, as there is no DNA. Germline CDR1 and CDR2: DFQATT and SNEGSKA (reference sequence). The CDR3 runs to 14 residues. This CDR3 reads CSANGQGRGNTIYF.

The chain combines TRBV5-5 with TRBJ2-2; the TRBD1 assignment by TCRdb is unverifiable without DNA. Germline values: CDR1 SGHKS, CDR2 YYEKEE (reference sequence). The CDR3 is 15 amino acids. The CDR3 loop is CASSSEGAGTGELFF.

The chain recombines TRBV28 with TRBJ1-1; the TRBD1 assignment by TCRdb is unverifiable without DNA. The CDR3 has 15 amino acids. The germline V gene has CDR1 MDHEN and CDR2 SYDVKM. This chain's CDR3 is CASGPFPGWDTEAFF.

V gene TRBV7-2 combines with J gene TRBJ2-5; TCRdb names TRBD1, which stays unverified in the absence of DNA. Germline CDR1 is SGHTA and CDR2 is FQGNSA. The CDR3 runs to 13 residues. The chain's CDR3 is CASSHRQWETQYF.

The chain combines TRBV5-5 with TRBJ2-7; with no DNA, the TCRdb D assignment of TRBD1 cannot be verified. Germline V gives CDR1 SGHKS, CDR2 YYEKEE (reference sequence). The length of the CDR3 is 14 residues. CDR3 amino acids: CASSTYFSLREQYF.

The chain couples TRBV13 to TRBJ2-1. The CDR3 totals 16 residues. The germline gives CDR1 PRHDT, CDR2 FYEKMQ (reference sequence). CDR3 amino acids: CASSPYAEGSYNEQFF.

The rearrangement links TRBV10-3 to TRBJ1-5. The CDR3 contains 13 residues. Germline CDR1 ENHRY, CDR2 SYGVKD. CDR3: CAIRSKTNQPQHF.

The rearrangement uses TRBV5-1 and TRBJ2-3; TCRdb gives TRBD1 as the D gene, but with no DNA this cannot be confirmed. This CDR3 comprises 13 residues. Germline loops: CDR1 SGHRS, CDR2 YFSETQ. The CDR3 spells CASSPTGTDTQYF.

This rearrangement joins TRBV20-1 to TRBJ2-2; TCRdb's assignment of TRBD2 cannot be checked, as there is no DNA. CDR3 length: 14 residues. Per germline, CDR1 DFQATT and CDR2 SNEGSKA (reference sequence). The CDR3 protein is CSARGTSSTGELFF.

The V and J genes are TRBV7-9 and TRBJ2-3. Germline V gene lookup returns CDR1 SEHNR and CDR2 FQNEAQ (reference sequence). The CDR3 runs 15 residues. CDR3 region: CASSLASGSTDTQYF.

The chain joins TRBV27 to TRBJ1-5. The CDR3 spans 14 residues. CDR1 is MNHEY, CDR2 SMNVEV, per germline (reference sequence). The CDR3 is CASSWGFGNQPQHF.

Here the CDR3 reads CASSDAAGPRGPRGPNSPLHF. V is TRBV6-1 and J is TRBJ1-6; the TCRdb call, TRBD1, lacks DNA for checking. This CDR3 spans 21 amino acids. The germline CDR1 and CDR2 sequences are MNHNS and SASEGT.

The gene calls are TRBV7-9 and TRBJ2-7; the D call from TCRdb, TRBD1, cannot be confirmed without DNA. CDR1 is SEHNR and CDR2 is FQNEAQ in the germline V gene (reference sequence). The CDR3 sequence is 15 residues long. The CDR3 here is CASSLVVGGHYEQYF.

This chain's CDR3 is CASSGISGGNEQFF. The V call is TRBV6-4, the J call TRBJ2-1; TCRdb selects TRBD1, and the lack of DNA leaves this call unchecked. CDR3 length equals 14 residues. The germline gives CDR1 MRHNA, CDR2 SNTAGT.

The chain carries TRBV7-3 and TRBJ1-1; TCRdb's assignment of TRBD1 cannot be checked, as there is no DNA. In germline, CDR1 is SGHTA, CDR2 FQGTGA. CDR3 size: 15 residues. The CDR3 spells CASRNRGGSDTEAFF.

The rearrangement uses TRBV12-3 or TRBV12-4 and TRBJ1-1; TCRdb's D call of TRBD1 is untestable without DNA. The CDR3 loop spans 14 amino acids. The CDR3 loop reads CASSFRAETTEAFF.